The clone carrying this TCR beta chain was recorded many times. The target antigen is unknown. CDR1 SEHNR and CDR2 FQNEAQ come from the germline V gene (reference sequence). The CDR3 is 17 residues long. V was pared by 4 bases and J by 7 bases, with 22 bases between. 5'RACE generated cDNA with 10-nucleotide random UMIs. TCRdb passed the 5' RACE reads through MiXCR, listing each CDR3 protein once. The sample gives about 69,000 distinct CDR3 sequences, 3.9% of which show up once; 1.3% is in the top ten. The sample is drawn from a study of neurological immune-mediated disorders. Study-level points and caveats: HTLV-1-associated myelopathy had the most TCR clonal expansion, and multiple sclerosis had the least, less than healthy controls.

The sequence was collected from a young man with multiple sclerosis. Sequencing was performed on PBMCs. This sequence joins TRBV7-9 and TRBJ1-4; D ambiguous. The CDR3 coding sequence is TGTGCCAGCAGCTCGGTGAACCCTGACATAAAGGGTGAAAAACTGTTTTTT. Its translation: CASSSVNPDIKGEKLFF.